A single sample gave rise to the 27 T cell receptor beta chains below, sequenced in a study of blood T cell repertoires in COVID-19. Sequencing used immunoSEQ multiplex PCR; TCRdb keeps in-frame clones, though not all of them. This sample has tens of thousands of clones, with around 90% found just once. Sequenced input: peripheral blood. The receptors shown here come from a man aged 45 to 65 with acute or convalescent COVID-19.

The chain has TRBV3-1 (or the pseudogene TRBV3-2) and TRBJ2-7; D is unclear. V was pared by 10 bases and J by 0 bases, with 13 bases between. The germline CDR1 and CDR2 sequences are LGHDT and YNNKEL (reference sequence). The CDR3 is 13 residues long. CDR3 sequence reads: CATRRSASYEQYF. In DNA form, the CDR3 reads TGTGCCACCAGGCGGTCGGCCTCCTACGAGCAGTACTTC.

The chain is built from TRBV11-2 and TRBJ2-1; 9 bases map to TRBD2. Trimming took 4 bases from V and 5 from J; bases not matched to a gene: 3. Germline V CDR1 and CDR2: SGHAT, FQNNGV. The CDR3 spans 14 residues. This CDR3 reads CASSYSGGNNEQFF. The CDR3 DNA follows: TGTGCCAGCAGCTATAGCGGGGGCAACAATGAGCAGTTCTTC.

This rearrangement joins TRBV10-3 to TRBJ1-1, with D hard to call. This CDR3 is built from 12 residues. Germline V gives CDR1 ENHRY, CDR2 SYGVKD. The germline V and J ends were trimmed by 4 bases and 5 bases, with 8 bases remaining between them. The CDR3 protein is CAISAGGTEAFF. As DNA, the CDR3 is TGTGCCATCAGTGCGGGAGGGACTGAAGCTTTCTTT.

The chain employs TRBV12-5 and TRBJ1-2; no clear D gene. The length of the CDR3 is 12 residues. With 1 base removed from V and 8 bases from J, the gap between germline ends came to 8 bases. Germline CDR1 LGHNT, CDR2 FRNRAP. For the CDR3, the DNA is TGTGCTAGTGGTTTGGACGGTGTCGGCTACACCTTC. It specifies CASGLDGVGYTF.

This chain links TRBV29-1 with TRBJ1-5; 9 positions match TRBD1. This CDR3 region has 14 residues. Germline CDR1 and CDR2: SQVTM and ANQGSEA. Losses at the gene ends were 6 bases for V and 2 bases for J; bases not matched to a gene: 5. The CDR3 loop is CSVGTGNGNQPQHF. The CDR3 DNA sequence: TGCAGCGTCGGGACAGGGAACGGCAATCAGCCCCAGCATTTT. The full variable domain, its missing parts supplied by reference TRBV29-1 and TRBJ1-5, is SAVISQKPSRDICQRGTSLTIQCQVDSQVTMMFWYRQQPGQSLTLIATANQGSEATYESGFVIDKFPISRPNLTFSTLTVSNMSPEDSSIYLCSVGTGNGNQPQHFGDGTRLSIL.

This chain connects TRBV19 to TRBJ2-1; 7 bases line up with TRBD2. V lost 2 bases to trimming and J lost 9 bases; unmatched junction nucleotides: 4. CDR1 LNHDA and CDR2 SQIVND come from the germline V gene (reference sequence). The CDR3 runs 13 residues. The DNA of the CDR3 is TGTGCCAGTAGTATATTAGGCGGGGGTGAGCAGTTCTTC. Its translation: CASSILGGGEQFF.

The chain employs TRBV5-1 and TRBJ2-5; no clear D. Germline V gene lookup returns CDR1 SGHRS and CDR2 YFSETQ. The CDR3 extends over 14 amino acids. V shed 0 bases and J shed 4 bases, with 10 bases lying between them. CDR3 in amino acids: CASSLVAFGETQYF. The CDR3 coding sequence is TGCGCCAGCAGCTTGGTTGCTTTCGGAGAGACCCAGTACTTC.

The rearrangement joins TRBV21-1 to TRBJ2-5; whether TRBD2, the table's D call, matches the DNA was not checked. TRBV21-1 is listed as a pseudogene. The CDR3 extends over 14 amino acids. CDR3 sequence: CASTARAGVETQYF. CDR3 nucleotide sequence: TGTGCCAGCACCGCCCGTGCGGGGGTAGAGACCCAGTACTTC.

This rearrangement joins TRBV2 to TRBJ1-2, with D hard to call. The CDR3 spans 13 residues. V was shortened by 4 bases and J by 7 bases, with 13 bases between the two germline ends. Germline V CDR1 and CDR2: SNHLY, FYNNEI. CDR3 sequence reads: CASSAPSRGGYTF. For the CDR3, the DNA is TGTGCCAGCAGTGCGCCCTCCCGAGGTGGCTACACCTTC.

The chain carries TRBV2 and TRBJ1-6; D is perhaps TRBD1 (5 bases). Trimming removed 0 bases at V and 2 bases at J, with 8 bases between. The CDR3 totals 16 residues. Per germline, CDR1 SNHLY and CDR2 FYNNEI. The CDR3 protein is CASSEARGAYNSPLHF. The CDR3 DNA follows: TGTGCCAGCAGTGAAGCGCGGGGGGCCTATAATTCACCCCTCCACTTT. Drawing the rest from reference TRBV2 and TRBJ1-6, the complete variable domain is EPEVTQTPSHQVTQMGQEVILRCVPISNHLYFYWYRQILGQKVEFLVSFYNNEISEKSEIFDDQFSVERPDGSNFTLKIRSTKLEDSAMYFCASSEARGAYNSPLHFGNGTRLTVT.

The chain is built from TRBV3-1 (or the pseudogene TRBV3-2) and TRBJ1-1; D remains ambiguous. The ends were cut back, 2 bases at V and 1 base at J, with 11 bases in the middle. This CDR3 contains 15 residues. Germline V gene lookup returns CDR1 LGHDT and CDR2 YNNKEL (reference sequence). In DNA, the CDR3 is TGTGCCAGCAGCCAACTATTTCAAGAGAACACTGAAGCTTTCTTT. Translated, it gives CASSQLFQENTEAFF.

This clone was observed once. This chain connects TRBV30 to TRBJ2-7; TRBD1 aligns across 8 bases. From germline, CDR1 is GTSNPN and CDR2 SVGIG (reference sequence). Trimming at V came to 0 bases and at J to 5 bases, leaving 12 bases not matched to a gene. The CDR3 runs 16 residues. CDR3 DNA: TGTGCCTGGAGTGTAGGCAGGACAGGGAACAGGAACGAGCAGTACTTC. Protein sequence: CAWSVGRTGNRNEQYF. Together with reference TRBV30 and TRBJ2-7, the CDR3 gives the full variable domain: SQTIHQWPATLVQPVGSPLSLECTVEGTSNPNLYWYRQAAGRGLQLLFYSVGIGQISSEVPQNLSASRPQDRQFILSSKKLLLSDSGFYLCAWSVGRTGNRNEQYFGPGTRLTVT.

The chain uses TRBV15 and TRBJ1-5; 11 bases line up with TRBD1. After removal of 1 base from V and 3 bases from J, the junction contained 2 bases not matched to a gene. The germline CDR1 and CDR2 sequences are LNHNV and YYDKDF (reference sequence). The CDR3 has 16 residues. In nucleotides, the CDR3 is TGTGCCACCAGCAGAGGGACAGGGGGCCTCAATCAGCCCCAGCATTTT. Translation: CATSRGTGGLNQPQHF.

The chain links TRBV12-5 to TRBJ2-1, with 9 bases that match TRBD2. The germline V gene encodes CDR1 LGHNT and CDR2 FRNRAP. Trimming cost V 8 bases and J 14 bases; bases outside gene matches: 13. CDR3 length equals 13 residues. CDR3 in amino acids: CASNPSAGGREFF. DNA of the CDR3: TGTGCTAGTAACCCCTCAGCGGGGGGCCGGGAGTTCTTC.

The CDR3 DNA follows: TGTGCCAGCAGGATGGACGGGGGCTACGAGCAGTACTTC. Protein: CASRMDGGYEQYF. The chain joins TRBV7-9 to TRBJ2-7; D might be TRBD2 (6 bases). The CDR3 runs 13 residues. Germline CDR1 is SEHNR and CDR2 is FQNEAQ (reference sequence). V gave up 6 bases and J gave up 3 bases, with 12 bases separating them.

The DNA of the CDR3 is TGTGCCTGGAGCCTGGTCACAGGGGCCGCACCCCCCTACGAGCAGTACTTC. Protein: CAWSLVTGAAPPYEQYF. The V call is TRBV30, the J call TRBJ2-7; 7 bases line up with TRBD1. V trimming: 3 bases; J trimming: 2 bases; junction bases outside the gene matches: 16. This CDR3 has 17 residues. Germline V CDR1 and CDR2: GTSNPN, SVGIG (reference sequence). The variable domain in full, with the rest retrieved from reference TRBV30 and TRBJ2-7, is SQTIHQWPATLVQPVGSPLSLECTVEGTSNPNLYWYRQAAGRGLQLLFYSVGIGQISSEVPQNLSASRPQDRQFILSSKKLLLSDSGFYLCAWSLVTGAAPPYEQYFGPGTRLTVT.

This chain uses TRBV19 with TRBJ1-2; no clear D. Per the germline V gene, CDR1 is LNHDA and CDR2 is SQIVND (reference sequence). This CDR3 comprises 14 residues. The V gene lost 6 bases and the J gene lost 4 bases, with 15 bases spanning the gap. The CDR3 loop is CASSPDTGGYGYTF. CDR3 bases: TGTGCCAGTAGCCCTGACACGGGAGGCTATGGCTACACCTTC.

The chain is built from TRBV19 and TRBJ1-2; D gene ambiguous. Trimming cost V 9 bases and J 0 bases, with 8 bases left between them. Germline V CDR1 and CDR2: LNHDA, SQIVND (reference sequence). CDR3 length: 12 amino acids. Here the CDR3 DNA reads TGTGCCAGCACTTATTCTAACTATGGCTACACCTTC. Protein sequence: CASTYSNYGYTF.

The chain combines TRBV19 with TRBJ1-3; 8 bases fit TRBD1. CDR1 LNHDA and CDR2 SQIVND come from the germline V gene (reference sequence). Trimming took 2 bases from V and 7 from J; bases not matched to a gene: 1. The CDR3 totals 13 residues. The chain's CDR3 is CASSIQGANTIYF. The CDR3 DNA reads as TGTGCCAGTAGTATACAGGGGGCCAACACCATATATTTT.

This clone was counted a few times. The rearrangement uses TRBV24-1 and TRBJ2-7; D may be TRBD1 (6 bases). Germline lookup yields CDR1 KGHDR and CDR2 SFDVKD. V was clipped by 3 bases and J by 6 bases, with 14 bases between them. This CDR3 has 14 residues. As DNA, the CDR3 is TGTGCCACCAGTGATGCAGTCAGGGGTGGCGAGCAGTACTTC. Its translation: CATSDAVRGGEQYF.

V is TRBV14 and J is TRBJ1-2; 7 bases are a match to TRBD1. From germline, CDR1 is SGHDN and CDR2 FVKESK. With V trimmed by 3 bases and J by 3 bases, 7 bases remained unmatched. There are 15 residues in the CDR3. The CDR3 spells CASSQLTGWYYGYTF. In DNA form, the CDR3 reads TGTGCCAGCAGCCAGTTGACAGGGTGGTACTATGGCTACACCTTC.

V and J are TRBV10-2 and TRBJ2-3; D is undetermined. The CDR3 contains 14 residues. Germline V gene data show CDR1 as WSHSY and CDR2 as SAAADI. The V end lost 10 bases, the J end lost 0 bases, and 14 bases lay between the germline ends. CDR3 sequence reads: CATRLGASTDTQYF. The CDR3 DNA follows: TGCGCCACCCGGTTGGGCGCTAGCACAGATACGCAGTATTTT.

The chain carries TRBV7-7 and TRBJ2-1; D is possibly TRBD2 (5 bases). V lost 1 base and J lost 4, with 11 bases in between. From germline, CDR1 is SSHAT and CDR2 FNYEAQ (reference sequence). The CDR3 length is 15 residues. As DNA, the CDR3 is TGTGCCAGCAGCTTAGGATCTAGCAGATACAATGAGCAGTTCTTC. Amino acids: CASSLGSSRYNEQFF.

The chain joins TRBV30 to TRBJ2-3; 8 bases map to TRBD2. This CDR3 has 16 residues. Germline-derived CDR1 and CDR2 are GTSNPN and SVGIG (reference sequence). Unmatched junction bases numbered 13, after V lost 3 bases and J lost 5 bases. The CDR3: CAWSHNGGGLGDTQYF. CDR3 coding DNA: TGTGCCTGGAGCCACAACGGCGGGGGGTTGGGAGATACGCAGTATTTT.

This chain links TRBV20-1 with TRBJ1-1; no firm D call. The CDR3 has 13 amino acids. Germline CDR1 reads DFQATT; CDR2 reads SNEGSKA (reference sequence). V shed 3 bases and J shed 3 bases, with 11 bases lying between them. CDR3 sequence reads: CSASSGIYTEAFF. The CDR3 nucleotides read TGCAGTGCTAGTTCGGGGATTTACACTGAAGCTTTCTTT.

The chain employs TRBV3-1 (or the pseudogene TRBV3-2) and TRBJ2-3; 10 nucleotides line up with TRBD1. The CDR3 length is 16 residues. V gave up 2 bases and J gave up 4 bases; unmatched junction bases: 6. Germline CDR1 reads LGHDT; CDR2 reads YNNKEL (reference sequence). The CDR3 DNA is TGTGCCAGCAGCCAACCCCTGGGACAGGGGCCAGATACGCAGTATTTT. As protein: CASSQPLGQGPDTQYF.

The genes are TRBV7-8 and TRBJ1-5; D is possibly TRBD1 (5 bases). This CDR3 comprises 17 residues. V was clipped by 5 bases and J by 3 bases, with 20 bases between them. Germline CDR1 and CDR2: SGHVS and FQNEAQ. The CDR3 protein is CASSRELGTSYNQPQHF. CDR3 in DNA: TGTGCCAGCAGCCGCGAGCTAGGGACTTCTTACAATCAGCCCCAGCATTTT. Drawing the rest from reference TRBV7-8 and TRBJ1-5, the complete variable domain is GAGVSQSPRYKVAKRGQDVALRCDPISGHVSLFWYQQALGQGPEFLTYFQNEAQLDKSGLPSDRFFAERPEGSVSTLKIQRTQQEDSAVYLCASSRELGTSYNQPQHFGDGTRLSIL.